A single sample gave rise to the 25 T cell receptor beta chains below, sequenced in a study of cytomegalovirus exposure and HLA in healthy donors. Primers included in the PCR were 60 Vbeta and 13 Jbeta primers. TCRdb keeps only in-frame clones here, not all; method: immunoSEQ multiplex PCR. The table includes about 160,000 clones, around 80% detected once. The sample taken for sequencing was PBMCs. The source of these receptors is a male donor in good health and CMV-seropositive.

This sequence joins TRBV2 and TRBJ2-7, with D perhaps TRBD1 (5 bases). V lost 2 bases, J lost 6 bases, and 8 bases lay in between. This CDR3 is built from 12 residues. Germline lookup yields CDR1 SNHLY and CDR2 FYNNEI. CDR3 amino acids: CASSERRGEQYF. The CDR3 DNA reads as TGTGCCAGCAGTGAACGAAGGGGCGAGCAGTACTTC. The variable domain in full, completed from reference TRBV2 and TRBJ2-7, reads EPEVTQTPSHQVTQMGQEVILRCVPISNHLYFYWYRQILGQKVEFLVSFYNNEISEKSEIFDDQFSVERPDGSNFTLKIRSTKLEDSAMYFCASSERRGEQYFGPGTRLTVT.

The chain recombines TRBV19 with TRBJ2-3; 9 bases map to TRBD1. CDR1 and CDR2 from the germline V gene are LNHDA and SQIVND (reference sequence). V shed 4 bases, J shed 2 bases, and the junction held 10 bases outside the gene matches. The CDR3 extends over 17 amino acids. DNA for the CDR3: TGTGCCAGTAGTACCCAGGGGACAGGGATCCTCACAGATACGCAGTATTTT. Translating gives CASSTQGTGILTDTQYF.

CDR3 DNA: TGTGCCAGCAGCGCTAGGACAGGGGACCACGAGCAGTACTTC. The encoded protein is CASSARTGDHEQYF. The chain employs TRBV25-1 and TRBJ2-7; 9 bases match TRBD1. The germline gives CDR1 MGHDK, CDR2 SYGVNS. Unmatched junction bases numbered 8, after V lost 6 bases and J lost 5 bases. This CDR3 has 14 residues.

CDR3 residues: CASSLETVLTEAFF. The CDR3 bases are TGTGCCAGCAGCTTAGAGACAGTACTCACTGAAGCTTTCTTT. This chain joins TRBV11-2 and TRBJ1-1; TRBD1 is a possible D gene (5 bases). The V gene lost 0 bases and the J gene lost 4 bases, with 9 bases spanning the gap. Germline V lookup: CDR1 SGHAT, CDR2 FQNNGV. CDR3 length: 14 residues. The variable domain in full, with the rest retrieved from reference TRBV11-2 and TRBJ1-1, is EAGVAQSPRYKIIEKRQSVAFWCNPISGHATLYWYQQILGQGPKLLIQFQNNGVVDDSQLPKDRFSAERLKGVDSTLKIQPAKLEDSAVYLCASSLETVLTEAFFGQGTRLTVV.

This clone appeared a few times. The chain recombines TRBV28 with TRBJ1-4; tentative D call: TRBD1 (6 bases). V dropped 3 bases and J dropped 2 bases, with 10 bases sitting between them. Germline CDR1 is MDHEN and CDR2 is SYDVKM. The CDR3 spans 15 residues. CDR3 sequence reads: CASSFNRETNEKLFF. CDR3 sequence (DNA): TGTGCCAGCAGTTTCAACAGGGAGACTAATGAAAAACTGTTTTTT.

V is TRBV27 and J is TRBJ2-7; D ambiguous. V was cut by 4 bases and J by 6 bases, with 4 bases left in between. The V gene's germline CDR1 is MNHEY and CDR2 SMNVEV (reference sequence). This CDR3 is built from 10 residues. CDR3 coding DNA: TGTGCCAGCAGTTCGGGCGAGCAGTACTTC. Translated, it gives CASSSGEQYF.

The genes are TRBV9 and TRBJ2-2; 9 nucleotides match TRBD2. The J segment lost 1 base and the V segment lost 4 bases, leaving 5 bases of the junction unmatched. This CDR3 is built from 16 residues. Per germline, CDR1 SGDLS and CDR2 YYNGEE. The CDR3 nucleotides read TGTGCCAGCAGCCTGGGTAGCGGGGGGAACACCGGGGAGCTGTTTTTT. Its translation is CASSLGSGGNTGELFF.

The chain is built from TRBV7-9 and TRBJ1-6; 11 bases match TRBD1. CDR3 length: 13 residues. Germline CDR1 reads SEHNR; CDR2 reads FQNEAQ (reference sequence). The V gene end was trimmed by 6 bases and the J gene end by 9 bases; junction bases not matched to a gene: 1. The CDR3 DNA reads TGTGCCAGCAGGGGACAGGGGGTTTCACCCCTCCACTTT. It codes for CASRGQGVSPLHF.

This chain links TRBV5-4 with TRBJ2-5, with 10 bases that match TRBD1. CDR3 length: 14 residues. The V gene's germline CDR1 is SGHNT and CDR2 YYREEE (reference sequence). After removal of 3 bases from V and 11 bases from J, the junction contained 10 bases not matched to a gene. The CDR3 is CASSSPGQGREQYF. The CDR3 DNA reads TGTGCCAGCAGCTCTCCGGGACAGGGGCGGGAGCAGTACTTC.

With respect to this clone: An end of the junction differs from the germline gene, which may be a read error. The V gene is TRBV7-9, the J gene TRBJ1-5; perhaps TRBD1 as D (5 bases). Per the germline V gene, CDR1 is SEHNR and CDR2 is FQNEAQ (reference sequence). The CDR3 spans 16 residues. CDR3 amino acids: CSSSLASGGGNQPQHF. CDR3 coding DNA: TGTTCCAGCAGCTTAGCGTCGGGGGGTGGAAATCAGCCCCAGCATTTT.

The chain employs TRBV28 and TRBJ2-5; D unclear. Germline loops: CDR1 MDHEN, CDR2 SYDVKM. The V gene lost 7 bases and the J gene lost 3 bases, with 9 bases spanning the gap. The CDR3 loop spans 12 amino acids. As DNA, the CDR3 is TGTGCCAGCATAAGTTCAGAAGAGACCCAGTACTTC. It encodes CASISSEETQYF.

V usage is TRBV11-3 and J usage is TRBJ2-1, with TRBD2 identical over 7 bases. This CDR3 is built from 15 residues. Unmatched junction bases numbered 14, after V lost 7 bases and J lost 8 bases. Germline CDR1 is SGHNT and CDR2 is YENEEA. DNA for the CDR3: TGTGCCAGCACCCGCCGGGGCGGGGGTGAAGATGAGCAGTTCTTC. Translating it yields CASTRRGGGEDEQFF.

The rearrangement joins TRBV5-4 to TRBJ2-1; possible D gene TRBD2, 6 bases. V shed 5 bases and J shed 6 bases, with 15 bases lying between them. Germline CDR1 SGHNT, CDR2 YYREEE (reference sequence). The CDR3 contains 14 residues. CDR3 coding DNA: TGTGCCAGCAGTTCAGGCGGGACCCTCAATGAGCAGTTCTTC. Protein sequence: CASSSGGTLNEQFF.

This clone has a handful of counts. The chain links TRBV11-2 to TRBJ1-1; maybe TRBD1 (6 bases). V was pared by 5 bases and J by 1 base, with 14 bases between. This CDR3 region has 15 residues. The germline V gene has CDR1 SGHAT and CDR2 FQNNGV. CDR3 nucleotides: TGTGCCAGCAGCCTCCGCCGACAGGAGAACACTGAAGCTTTCTTT. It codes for CASSLRRQENTEAFF.

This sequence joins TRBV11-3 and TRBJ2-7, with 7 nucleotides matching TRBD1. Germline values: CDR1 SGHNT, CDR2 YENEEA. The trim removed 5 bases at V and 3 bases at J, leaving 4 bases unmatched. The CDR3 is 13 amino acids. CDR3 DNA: TGTGCCAGCAGCCCGGGGACAGACTACGAGCAGTACTTC. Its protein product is CASSPGTDYEQYF.

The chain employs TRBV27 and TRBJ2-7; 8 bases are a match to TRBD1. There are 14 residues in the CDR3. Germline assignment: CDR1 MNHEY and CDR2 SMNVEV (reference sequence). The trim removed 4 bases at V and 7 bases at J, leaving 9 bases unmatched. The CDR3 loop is CASSYDRGPGEQYF. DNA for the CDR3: TGTGCCAGCAGTTATGACAGGGGTCCGGGAGAGCAGTACTTC.

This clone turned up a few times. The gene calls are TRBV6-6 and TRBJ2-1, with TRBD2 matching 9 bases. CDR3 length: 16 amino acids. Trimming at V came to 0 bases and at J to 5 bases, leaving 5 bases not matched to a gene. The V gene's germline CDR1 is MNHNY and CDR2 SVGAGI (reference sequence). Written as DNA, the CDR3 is TGTGCCAGCAGTTACTCAAGACTAGCGGAGGACAATGAGCAGTTCTTC. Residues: CASSYSRLAEDNEQFF.

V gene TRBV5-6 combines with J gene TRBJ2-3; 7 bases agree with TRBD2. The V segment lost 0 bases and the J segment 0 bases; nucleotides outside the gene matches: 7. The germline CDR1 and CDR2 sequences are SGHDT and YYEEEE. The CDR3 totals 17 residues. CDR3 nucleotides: TGTGCCAGCAGCTTGGTGGCGGGGGACCCTAGCACAGATACGCAGTATTTT. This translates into CASSLVAGDPSTDTQYF. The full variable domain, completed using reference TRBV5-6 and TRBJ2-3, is DAGVTQSPTHLIKTRGQQVTLRCSPKSGHDTVSWYQQALGQGPQFIFQYYEEEERQRGNFPDRFSGHQFPNYSSELNVNALLLGDSALYLCASSLVAGDPSTDTQYFGPGTRLTVL.

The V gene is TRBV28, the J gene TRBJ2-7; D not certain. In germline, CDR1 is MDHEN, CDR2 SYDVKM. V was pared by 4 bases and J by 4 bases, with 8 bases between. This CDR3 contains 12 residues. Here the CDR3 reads CASSSGYYEQYF. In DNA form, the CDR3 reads TGTGCCAGCAGTTCCGGTTATTACGAGCAGTACTTC.

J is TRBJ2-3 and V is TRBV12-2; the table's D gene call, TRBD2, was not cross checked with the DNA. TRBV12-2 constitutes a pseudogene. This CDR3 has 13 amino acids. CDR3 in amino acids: CASRLTGGDTQYF. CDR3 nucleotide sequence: TGTGCAAGTCGCTTGACGGGAGGGGATACGCAGTATTTT.

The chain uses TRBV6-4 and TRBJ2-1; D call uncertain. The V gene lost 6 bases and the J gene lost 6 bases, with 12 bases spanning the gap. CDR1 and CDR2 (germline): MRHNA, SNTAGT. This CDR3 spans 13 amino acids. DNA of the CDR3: TGTGCCAGCAGCAAAGGCGGAGTCAATGAGCAGTTCTTC. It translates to CASSKGGVNEQFF.

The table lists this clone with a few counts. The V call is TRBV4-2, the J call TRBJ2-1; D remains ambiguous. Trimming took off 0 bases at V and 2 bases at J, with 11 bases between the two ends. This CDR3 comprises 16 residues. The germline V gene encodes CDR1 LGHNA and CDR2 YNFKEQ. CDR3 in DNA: TGTGCCAGCAGCCAAGATCCAGGTGTCACCTACAATGAGCAGTTCTTC. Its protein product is CASSQDPGVTYNEQFF.

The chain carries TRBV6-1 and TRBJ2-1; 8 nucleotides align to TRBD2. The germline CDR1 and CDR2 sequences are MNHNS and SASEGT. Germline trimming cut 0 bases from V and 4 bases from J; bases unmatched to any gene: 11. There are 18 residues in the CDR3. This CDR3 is CASSEALYAGGGYNEQFF. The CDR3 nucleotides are TGTGCCAGCAGTGAAGCGCTCTATGCGGGAGGTGGGTACAATGAGCAGTTCTTC.

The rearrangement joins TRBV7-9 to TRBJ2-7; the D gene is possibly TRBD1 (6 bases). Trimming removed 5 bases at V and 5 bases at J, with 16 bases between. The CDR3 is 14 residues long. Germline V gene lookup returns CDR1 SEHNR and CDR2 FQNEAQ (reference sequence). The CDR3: CASSVSTQGDEQYF. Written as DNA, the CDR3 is TGTGCCAGCAGCGTCTCCACACAGGGCGACGAGCAGTACTTC.

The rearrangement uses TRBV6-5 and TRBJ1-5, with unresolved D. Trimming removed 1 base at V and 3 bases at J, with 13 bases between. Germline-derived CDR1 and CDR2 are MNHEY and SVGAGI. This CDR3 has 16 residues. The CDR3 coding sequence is TGTGCCAGCAGTTACTATCCCTATCCTAACAATCAGCCCCAGCATTTT. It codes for CASSYYPYPNNQPQHF.